A selection of T cell receptor beta chains follows, all from one sample in a study of shared clonotypes between healthy human individuals. The protocol was immunoSEQ multiplex PCR, while the TCRdb copy is restricted to in-frame clones and leaves out a portion. The sample lists around 450,000 clones; about 76% were seen once. Sequencing input: PBMCs. Receptors were obtained from a middle-aged woman in good health. Some clones in this sample may be carry-over from other donors' samples. CDR3s include the opening cysteine and the closing phenylalanine or tryptophan. A D gene is named only where the DNA matches it firmly. Expanded clones are given a class, and other clones once, few, many or no size at all.

d_call clone_size j_call cdr3_length v_call cdr3_aa cdr3_nt
TRBD1 - TRBJ2-1 16 TRBV7-9 CASSLVWDSLPNEQFF TGTGCCAGCAGCTTAGTGTGGGACAGTTTACCGAATGAGCAGTTCTTC
TRBD2 - TRBJ2-1 15 TRBV11-2 CASSLTTGTSDEQFF TGTGCCAGCAGCCTAACCACCGGGACTAGCGATGAGCAGTTCTTC
- - TRBJ2-5 13 TRBV29-1 CSVEPQVTETQYF TGCAGCGTCGAGCCCCAGGTTACAGAGACCCAGTACTTC
- - TRBJ1-3 15 TRBV6-5 CASSYSGLAGNTIYF TGTGCCAGCAGTTACTCGGGCTTAGCTGGAAACACCATATATTTT
- few TRBJ1-1 17 TRBV7-8 CASSLGGVGWLDTEAFF TGTGCCAGCAGCTTAGGAGGCGTTGGGTGGCTAGACACTGAAGCTTTCTTT
TRBD1 - TRBJ2-7 18 TRBV11-1 CASSSRYPGQGGTYEQYF TGTGCCAGCAGCTCTAGGTACCCGGGACAGGGGGGAACCTACGAGCAGTACTTC
- - TRBJ2-5 12 TRBV5-6 CATKGGGETQYF TGTGCTACAAAAGGAGGAGGAGAGACCCAGTACTTC
TRBD2 - TRBJ2-2 16 TRBV5-4 CASSPGLAGGTGELFF TGTGCCAGCAGCCCGGGACTAGCGGGAGGAACCGGGGAGCTGTTTTTT
- - TRBJ2-7 12 TRBV5-6 CASSLGQYEQYF TGTGCCAGCAGCTTGGGCCAGTACGAGCAGTACTTC
- - TRBJ2-4 18 TRBV12-1 CASSHPGLAGVIKNIQYF TGTGCCAGCAGCCACCCTGGACTAGCGGGAGTAATCAAAAACATTCAGTACTTC
TRBD2 - TRBJ2-1 13 TRBV30 CASPGGPYNEQFF TGTGCCTCACCGGGAGGGCCATACAATGAGCAGTTCTTC
TRBD1 few TRBJ2-7 10 TRBV12-5 CGNRGVEQYF TGTGGGAACAGGGGTGTCGAGCAGTACTTC
- - TRBJ1-5 20 TRBV6-4 CASSDSDFKDDRCSNQPQHF TGTGCCAGCAGTGACTCCGATTTTAAGGACGACCGATGTAGCAATCAGCCCCAGCATTTT
- - TRBJ1-5 13 TRBV18 CASSRDKNQPQHF TGTGCCAGCTCGCGGGACAAAAATCAGCCCCAGCATTTT
- many TRBJ2-1 13 TRBV5-6 CASSIGSGNEQFF TGTGCCAGCAGTATAGGGTCTGGCAATGAGCAGTTCTTC
- - TRBJ1-1 15 TRBV5-1 CASSLVETRNTEAFF TGCGCCAGCAGCTTGGTTGAAACCCGAAACACTGAAGCTTTCTTT
TRBD2 - TRBJ2-7 16 TRBV25-1 CASSPSRGGRWYEQYF TGTGCCAGCAGTCCATCGAGGGGCGGGAGGTGGTACGAGCAGTACTTC
- once TRBJ2-7 14 TRBV10-3 CAISEPTRGYEQYF TGTGCCATCAGTGAACCGACTAGAGGCTACGAGCAGTACTTC
TRBD2 - TRBJ2-3 16 TRBV7-9 CASSSGLAGETDTQYF TGTGCCAGCAGCTCCGGACTAGCGGGAGAAACAGATACGCAGTATTTT
- - TRBJ1-1 15 TRBV19 CASSIARGLGTEAFF TGTGCCAGTAGTATAGCCAGGGGCCTGGGCACTGAAGCTTTCTTT
- - TRBJ2-3 15 TRBV4-2 CASSQNAGHTDTQYF TGTGCCAGCAGCCAAAATGCTGGGCACACAGATACGCAGTATTTT
TRBD2 - TRBJ2-2 15 TRBV7-6 CASSLTGGGTGELFF TGTGCCAGCAGCTTAACGGGAGGAGGCACCGGGGAGCTGTTTTTT
- few TRBJ2-3 13 TRBV7-3 CASSPDPTDTQYF TGTGCCAGCAGCCCGGACCCCACAGATACGCAGTATTTT
- once TRBJ2-5 13 TRBV9 CASSVGGEETQYF TGTGCCAGCAGCGTCGGCGGCGAAGAGACCCAGTACTTC
TRBD1 few TRBJ2-5 13 TRBV6-5 CASSWTGEETQYF TGTGCCAGCAGTTGGACAGGGGAAGAGACCCAGTACTTC
TRBD1 - TRBJ1-1 15 TRBV2 CASSERDSINTEAFF TGTGCCAGCAGTGAGAGGGACAGCATTAACACTGAAGCTTTCTTT
- - TRBJ2-7 13 TRBV7-2 CASSFTQGYEQYF TGTGCCAGCAGCTTTACCCAGGGGTACGAGCAGTACTTC
TRBD1 - TRBJ2-1 15 TRBV7-9 CASSSGQGSYNEQFF TGTGCCAGCAGCTCCGGACAGGGTTCTTACAATGAGCAGTTCTTC
TRBD2 - TRBJ2-3 14 TRBV28 CASSFFGRASTQYF TGTGCCAGCAGTTTTTTTGGGAGGGCGTCTACGCAGTATTTT
TRBD2 once TRBJ2-7 16 TRBV5-3 CARSLGGLAHHYEQYF TGTGCCAGAAGCTTGGGGGGACTAGCTCACCATTACGAGCAGTACTTC
- - TRBJ1-6 15 TRBV27 CASSPASVPNSPLHF TGTGCCAGCAGCCCGGCCTCTGTCCCTAATTCACCCCTCCACTTT
- - TRBJ2-3 16 TRBV7-2 CASSPRGGLGTDTQYF TGTGCCAGCAGCCCACGAGGGGGGCTTGGGACAGATACGCAGTATTTT
- few TRBJ2-5 15 TRBV7-2 CASSLVAPPAETQYF TGTGCCAGCAGCTTAGTTGCCCCCCCTGCAGAGACCCAGTACTTC
- - TRBJ2-5 13 TRBV18 CASSPPSGETQYF TGTGCCAGCTCACCACCGTCGGGGGAGACCCAGTACTTC
- - TRBJ1-1 15 TRBV7-9 CASSGAGIMNTEAFF TGTGCCAGCAGCGGAGCTGGGATAATGAACACTGAAGCTTTCTTT
- - TRBJ2-5 15 TRBV5-1 CASSLELDLGETQYF TGCGCCAGCAGCTTGGAATTGGACCTCGGAGAGACCCAGTACTTC
- - TRBJ2-7 13 TRBV2 CASTRQFSYEQYF TGTGCCAGTACACGACAATTCTCCTACGAGCAGTACTTC
- many TRBJ2-7 11 TRBV29-1 CSAQGSYEQYF TGCAGTGCACAGGGATCCTACGAGCAGTACTTC
TRBD2 few TRBJ2-4 19 TRBV7-2 CASSQESGSIIFAKNIQYF TGTGCCAGCAGCCAGGAGAGCGGGAGCATAATTTTCGCCAAAAACATTCAGTACTTC
- - TRBJ2-5 15 TRBV4-2 CASSQDRLDLKTQYF TGTGCCAGCAGCCAAGATCGGCTAGACCTTAAGACCCAGTACTTC
- - TRBJ2-1 16 TRBV28 CASKPPGTWLGNEQFF TGTGCCAGCAAGCCCCCGGGGACTTGGCTTGGTAATGAGCAGTTCTTC
- many TRBJ1-2 12 TRBV5-4 CASSWDGYGYTF TGTGCCAGCAGTTGGGACGGCTATGGCTACACCTTC
- few TRBJ1-5 16 TRBV9 CASSAPGGCGNQPQHF TGTGCCAGCAGCGCCCCGGGGGGTTGTGGCAATCAGCCCCAGCATTTT
- - TRBJ2-6 17 TRBV30 CAWSVDIPRTGANVLTF TGTGCCTGGAGTGTAGATATCCCCCGTACTGGGGCCAACGTCCTGACTTTC
- - TRBJ2-5 14 TRBV25-1 CASSESRDQETQYF TGTGCCAGCAGTGAATCGAGGGACCAAGAGACCCAGTACTTC
- - TRBJ2-5 15 TRBV10-3 CAISASDGGGETQYF TGTGCCATCAGTGCCTCGGACGGGGGTGGAGAGACCCAGTACTTC
TRBD2 - TRBJ2-1 17 TRBV5-6 CASSRRLAGVRYNEQFF TGTGCCAGCAGCCGACGACTAGCGGGAGTGAGGTACAATGAGCAGTTCTTC
TRBD1 - TRBJ2-7 13 TRBV11-2 CASSLTGASEQYF TGTGCCAGCAGCTTAACAGGGGCGTCCGAGCAGTACTTC